One sample yielded the 12 T cell receptor beta chains listed below, sequenced in a study of OX40 agonist ivuxolimab in advanced cancers. Profiling relied on immunoSEQ multiplex PCR, and the TCRdb table lists in-frame clones only, not all of them. The table includes tens of thousands of clones, approximately 92% detected once. This specimen consisted of CD4+ or CD8+ T cells sorted from blood, obtained in a trial of the OX40 agonist ivuxolimab. The receptors shown here come from an adult with an advanced solid tumor such as melanoma, head and neck, liver or kidney cancer.

This clone occurred once. The V call is TRBV28, the J call TRBJ1-2; TRBD1 aligns across 8 bases. Germline V gives CDR1 MDHEN, CDR2 SYDVKM. The CDR3 runs 13 residues. The V and J ends lost 4 bases and 8 bases, in that order; junction bases with no gene match: 6. For the CDR3, the DNA is TGTGCCAGCAGTTCGCAGGGGGCCTGGGGCTACACCTTC. Translation: CASSSQGAWGYTF.

J is TRBJ2-7 and V is TRBV30; the match to TRBD1 covers 8 bases. This CDR3 has 14 amino acids. CDR1 is GTSNPN, CDR2 SVGIG, per germline (reference sequence). Trimming took 5 bases from V and 4 from J; bases not matched to a gene: 10. The CDR3 coding sequence is TGTGCCTGGTTGGGGCGGGACAGGCGATACGAGCAGTACTTC. This sequence encodes CAWLGRDRRYEQYF.

In its sample, this clone was seen once. V and J are TRBV6-4 and TRBJ2-6; a possible D gene is TRBD1 (5 bases). The CDR3 sequence is 16 residues long. Germline V gives CDR1 MRHNA, CDR2 SNTAGT. V was trimmed by 0 bases and J by 1 base, leaving 7 bases between them. This chain's CDR3 is CASSDSGASGANVLTF. The DNA for the CDR3 is TGTGCCAGCAGTGACTCTGGGGCGTCTGGGGCCAACGTCCTGACTTTC.

This clone was detected only once. The chain is built from TRBV5-1 and TRBJ1-3; D uncertain. V was pared by 0 bases and J by 0 bases, with 10 bases between. Germline loops: CDR1 SGHRS, CDR2 YFSETQ. CDR3 length: 16 amino acids. Written as DNA, the CDR3 is TGCGCCAGCAGCTTGGGTTCGGGCCTCTCTGGAAACACCATATATTTT. Residues: CASSLGSGLSGNTIYF. Full variable domain (missing parts from reference TRBV5-1 and TRBJ1-3): KAGVTQTPRYLIKTRGQQVTLSCSPISGHRSVSWYQQTPGQGLQFLFEYFSETQRNKGNFPGRFSGRQFSNSRSEMNVSTLELGDSALYLCASSLGSGLSGNTIYFGEGSWLTVV.

This sequence joins TRBV6-6 and TRBJ2-6, with D maybe TRBD2 (5 bases). CDR3 length equals 15 residues. Trimming removed 0 bases at V and 4 bases at J, with 7 bases between. CDR1 MNHNY and CDR2 SVGAGI come from the germline V gene (reference sequence). The CDR3 DNA reads TGTGCCAGCAGTTACTCGACGGGGGGGGCCAACGTCCTGACTTTC. It translates to CASSYSTGGANVLTF.

The V and J genes are TRBV27 and TRBJ1-4; D unresolved. V lost 0 bases, J lost 8 bases, and 13 bases lay in between. Germline V gene data show CDR1 as MNHEY and CDR2 as SMNVEV (reference sequence). The CDR3 has 15 residues. The CDR3 spells CASSLSPTAREKLFF. The DNA of the CDR3 is TGTGCCAGCAGTTTATCTCCAACAGCACGAGAAAAACTGTTTTTT.

The chain recombines TRBV15 with TRBJ2-5; possible D gene TRBD2, 5 bases. Per germline, CDR1 LNHNV and CDR2 YYDKDF (reference sequence). CDR3 length: 14 residues. Trimming pared 5 bases from V and 0 bases from J, leaving 10 bases between. CDR3 DNA: TGTGCCACCAGCGGCGGACTGAACCAAGAGACCCAGTACTTC. This translates into CATSGGLNQETQYF.

V is TRBV4-1 and J is TRBJ1-5; maybe TRBD1 (6 bases). Germline CDR1 MGHRA, CDR2 YSYEKL. V lost 2 bases and J lost 4, with 15 bases in between. This CDR3 spans 16 amino acids. The CDR3 nucleotides are TGCGCCAGCAGCCAACCCCCAGGGGAGACAAATCAGCCCCAGCATTTT. Translating gives CASSQPPGETNQPQHF.

The chain has TRBV20-1 and TRBJ1-1, with D uncertain. V was trimmed by 5 bases and J by 2 bases, leaving 6 bases between them. This CDR3 region has 11 residues. Per germline, CDR1 DFQATT and CDR2 SNEGSKA (reference sequence). CDR3 sequence reads: CSASINTEAFF. The CDR3 DNA is TGCAGTGCTTCGATTAACACTGAAGCTTTCTTT.

The chain joins TRBV5-1 to TRBJ2-1; D is possibly TRBD1 (6 bases). Germline V gene data show CDR1 as SGHRS and CDR2 as YFSETQ. The ends were cut back, 7 bases at V and 4 bases at J, with 21 bases in the middle. The CDR3 extends over 16 amino acids. In DNA, the CDR3 is TGCGCCAGCGCCCCTCGGACAGAGCACCCATACAATGAGCAGTTCTTC. It encodes CASAPRTEHPYNEQFF.

J is TRBJ1-5 and V is TRBV5-5; a possible D gene is TRBD1 (5 bases). The CDR3 has 14 residues. Between the trimmed V and J ends, which lost 5 bases and 6 bases, there was a span of 15 bases. Germline CDR1 is SGHKS and CDR2 is YYEKEE (reference sequence). The CDR3 spells CASSPGFESQPQHF. Here the CDR3 DNA reads TGTGCCAGCAGTCCAGGGTTTGAGAGTCAGCCCCAGCATTTT.

The rearrangement uses TRBV28 and TRBJ2-4; D not certain. Germline V gene lookup returns CDR1 MDHEN and CDR2 SYDVKM. CDR3 length: 14 amino acids. Trimming left V 6 bases short and J 0 bases short, with 9 bases between. CDR3 residues: CASRPELAKNIQYF. The CDR3 DNA sequence: TGTGCCAGCAGACCGGAACTAGCCAAAAACATTCAGTACTTC.